Here is one T cell receptor (beta chain) with its context. This CDR3 contains 13 residues. The J segment lost 1 base and the V segment lost 7 bases, leaving 0 bases of the junction unmatched. This record comes from a study of blood T cell repertoires in COVID-19. Across the whole study: Sites in the United States, Italy and Spain provided acute and convalescent COVID-19 samples. T cells, B-cell-depleted T cells, or PBMCs supplied cDNA or gDNA.

The authors' processing: Amplification from reference gene primers served as the basis for estimated nucleated cell counts. The table came from immunoSEQ multiplex PCR; TCRdb's copy has only in-frame clones and leaves some out. That table gives V, J and clone size, and the DNA gave D and trimming. The sample holds 110,000 or so clones; around 83% are singletons and the top ten take 3.4%. The sequenced sample consisted of peripheral blood. The chain couples TRBV12-3 or TRBV12-4 to TRBJ2-3; TRBD2 aligns across 9 bases. This TCR was recovered from a man in his forties or fifties with acute or convalescent COVID-19. The CDR3: CASKRGGTDTQYF. In DNA form, the CDR3 reads TGTGCCAGCAAGCGGGGGGGCACAGATACGCAGTATTTT.